These 10 T cell receptor beta chains were sequenced from one sample in a study of shared clonotypes between healthy human individuals. The protocol was immunoSEQ multiplex PCR, while the TCRdb copy is restricted to in-frame clones and leaves out a portion. Among around 700,000 clones listed, around 72% were seen once. The sample taken for sequencing was memory CD4+ T cells sorted from blood. Subset in this sample: CD45RA-negative fraction. These receptors were taken from a young woman in good health.

The chain carries TRBV28 and TRBJ1-6, with D unresolved. The V end was cut by 6 bases, the J end by 9 bases, with 12 bases between. The CDR3 totals 13 residues. The germline V gene encodes CDR1 MDHEN and CDR2 SYDVKM. CDR3 loop: CASRLDDRSPLHF. The CDR3, as DNA: TGTGCCAGCAGGTTAGACGACCGTTCACCCCTCCACTTT.

This clone came up once. V is TRBV11-2 and J is TRBJ2-1; D not certain. Deletions cut 5 bases from V and 8 bases from J, with 10 bases between. The germline CDR1 and CDR2 sequences are SGHAT and FQNNGV. The CDR3 is made up of 12 amino acids. The CDR3 coding sequence is TGTGCCAGCAGCCAACACCGGGATGAGCAGTTCTTC. Translating it yields CASSQHRDEQFF.

CDR3 DNA: TGTGCCAGCAGCTTACTAGGGGCCGGCGGGGAGCTGTTTTTT. Protein: CASSLLGAGGELFF. The chain links TRBV7-2 to TRBJ2-2; the D gene is possibly TRBD1 (5 bases). CDR1 is SGHTA and CDR2 is FQGNSA in the germline V gene. V gave up 2 bases and J gave up 7 bases, with 11 bases separating them. This CDR3 spans 14 amino acids.

A word on this clone: The same CDR3 can be traced to other DNA sequences in this sample. The chain couples TRBV18 to TRBJ2-5; no definite D call. Germline CDR1 and CDR2: KGHSH and LQKENI. This CDR3 contains 12 residues. V lost 3 bases and J 1 base, leaving 3 bases between the germline ends. CDR3 nucleotides: TGTGCCAGCTCACCGAGCCAAGAGACCCAGTACTTC. Its translation: CASSPSQETQYF.

This rearrangement joins TRBV5-1 to TRBJ2-3; the match to TRBD1 covers 10 bases. The J segment lost 4 bases and the V segment lost 4 bases, leaving 3 bases of the junction unmatched. Germline CDR1 SGHRS, CDR2 YFSETQ. The CDR3 extends over 14 amino acids. Here the CDR3 reads CASSMGQGPDTQYF. In DNA form, the CDR3 reads TGCGCCAGCAGCATGGGACAGGGGCCAGATACGCAGTATTTT.

This clone was observed at least ten times. The chain recombines TRBV27 with TRBJ2-7; D is ambiguous. The CDR3 runs to 15 residues. Germline V gene sequence: CDR1 MNHEY, CDR2 SMNVEV (reference sequence). Trimming stripped 4 bases from V and 0 bases from J, with 13 bases between. The CDR3 DNA reads as TGTGCCAGCAGTTCCGTAAGATCAAACTCCTACGAGCAGTACTTC. Its protein product is CASSSVRSNSYEQYF.

The chain uses TRBV19 and TRBJ1-5, with D possibly being TRBD1 (5 bases). Looked up from germline, CDR1 is LNHDA and CDR2 is SQIVND (reference sequence). Trimming left V 8 bases short and J 4 bases short, with 12 bases between. The CDR3 has 13 residues. The CDR3 region has the DNA TGTGCCAGTTCTGAGACAGCTAATCAGCCCCAGCATTTT. It yields the protein CASSETANQPQHF.

The rearrangement joins TRBV28 to TRBJ2-5, with D possibly matching TRBD2 (5 bases). CDR1 and CDR2 from the germline V gene are MDHEN and SYDVKM. The CDR3 covers 15 residues. Trimming removed 4 bases from V and 5 bases from J, with 17 bases in between. CDR3 amino acids: CASSSSGLWGETQYF. CDR3 coding DNA: TGTGCCAGCAGTTCGAGCGGCCTGTGGGGTGAGACCCAGTACTTC.

The table lists this clone with a few counts. The J gene is TRBJ1-2, the V gene TRBV27; unclear D gene. V shed 6 bases and J shed 5 bases, with 22 bases lying between them. CDR1 and CDR2 (germline): MNHEY, SMNVEV (reference sequence). The length of the CDR3 is 16 residues. CDR3 nucleotide sequence: TGTGCCAGCAGCTACCCTGCGTGGGAGACCTCTTATGGCTACACCTTC. Protein product: CASSYPAWETSYGYTF.

The chain joins TRBV19 to TRBJ2-6; D remains unclear. Germline V CDR1 and CDR2: LNHDA, SQIVND (reference sequence). The germline V and J ends were trimmed by 5 bases and 1 base, with 12 bases remaining between them. This CDR3 has 16 residues. CDR3 amino acids: CASSHPHSSGANVLTF. CDR3 DNA: TGTGCCAGTAGTCACCCTCATTCATCTGGGGCCAACGTCCTGACTTTC.